Presented here are 8 T cell receptor beta chains from one specimen sequenced in a study of technical replicates of blood from a few donors. Clones were sequenced by immunoSEQ multiplex PCR, and TCRdb holds only the in-frame ones, with some missing. The table has about 76,000 clones, around 86% seen once. Sequencing was done on a sample of PBMCs. The receptors stem from a human donor in good health. Some clones in this sample may be carry-over from other donors' samples.

This clone has a single count. The chain is built from TRBV19 and TRBJ1-6; unclear D gene. CDR1 and CDR2 (germline): LNHDA, SQIVND (reference sequence). The CDR3 has 14 amino acids. Trimming cost V 5 bases and J 0 bases, with 5 bases left between them. In nucleotides, the CDR3 is TGTGCCAGTAGTGAGAACTCCTATAATTCACCCCTCCACTTT. Its translation is CASSENSYNSPLHF.

V usage is TRBV14 and J usage is TRBJ2-7; D might be TRBD1 (6 bases). This CDR3 is 16 amino acids long. The V gene's germline CDR1 is SGHDN and CDR2 FVKESK. V was clipped by 0 bases and J by 7 bases, with 19 bases between them. In DNA form, the CDR3 reads TGTGCCAGCAGCCAAGAACCACAGGGCCCAGGAGGAGAGCAGTACTTC. It yields the protein CASSQEPQGPGGEQYF.

The chain uses TRBV5-4 and TRBJ2-7; D is possibly TRBD1 (5 bases). The germline CDR1 and CDR2 sequences are SGHNT and YYREEE (reference sequence). CDR3 length equals 14 residues. Trimming took 0 bases from V and 6 from J, leaving 13 bases between them. The DNA of the CDR3 is TGTGCCAGCAGCTTGGAGGGGCACCGTGCCGAGCAGTACTTC. Translated, it gives CASSLEGHRAEQYF.

J is TRBJ1-5 and V is TRBV30, with 8 bases fitting TRBD1. Germline CDR1 and CDR2: GTSNPN and SVGIG (reference sequence). The V gene end was trimmed by 0 bases and the J gene end by 9 bases; junction bases not matched to a gene: 10. The CDR3 sequence is 15 residues long. The CDR3 DNA follows: TGTGCCTGGAGTGTCTCCGGACAGGGCCAAGGGCCCCAGCATTTT. It codes for CAWSVSGQGQGPQHF. Filled out from reference TRBV30 and TRBJ1-5, the complete variable domain reads SQTIHQWPATLVQPVGSPLSLECTVEGTSNPNLYWYRQAAGRGLQLLFYSVGIGQISSEVPQNLSASRPQDRQFILSSKKLLLSDSGFYLCAWSVSGQGQGPQHFGDGTRLSIL.

V usage is TRBV9 and J usage is TRBJ2-1, with D perhaps matching TRBD2 (6 bases). Deletions cut 0 bases from V and 7 bases from J, with 17 bases between. The V gene's germline CDR1 is SGDLS and CDR2 YYNGEE. The CDR3 spans 16 residues. The CDR3 spells CASSVGLRGLDNEQFF. The CDR3, as DNA: TGTGCCAGCAGCGTAGGCCTTAGGGGACTTGATAATGAGCAGTTCTTC. The variable domain in full, completed from reference TRBV9 and TRBJ2-1, reads DSGVTQTPKHLITATGQRVTLRCSPRSGDLSVYWYQQSLDQGLQFLIQYYNGEERAKGNILERFSAQQFPDLHSELNLSSLELGDSALYFCASSVGLRGLDNEQFFGPGTRLTVL.

The V gene is TRBV7-9, the J gene TRBJ2-1; 12 bases agree with TRBD2. With 3 bases clipped from V and 5 bases from J, the junction kept 11 bases outside the gene matches. CDR3 length: 18 amino acids. CDR1 and CDR2 from the germline V gene are SEHNR and FQNEAQ (reference sequence). CDR3 loop: CASSFPQWASGRDNEQFF. The CDR3 DNA reads as TGTGCCAGCAGCTTCCCCCAGTGGGCTAGCGGGAGGGACAATGAGCAGTTCTTC.

The gene calls are TRBV30 and TRBJ2-1; 14 nucleotides line up with TRBD2. Germline assignment: CDR1 GTSNPN and CDR2 SVGIG (reference sequence). The V gene end was trimmed by 3 bases and the J gene end by 7 bases; junction bases not matched to a gene: 2. The CDR3 loop spans 14 amino acids. DNA of the CDR3: TGTGCCTGGAGGGGACTAGCGGGAGTTAATGAGCAGTTCTTC. Its protein is CAWRGLAGVNEQFF. The variable domain in full, with the rest retrieved from reference TRBV30 and TRBJ2-1, is SQTIHQWPATLVQPVGSPLSLECTVEGTSNPNLYWYRQAAGRGLQLLFYSVGIGQISSEVPQNLSASRPQDRQFILSSKKLLLSDSGFYLCAWRGLAGVNEQFFGPGTRLTVL.

The chain has TRBV30 and TRBJ2-5; TRBD2 is a possible D gene (6 bases). Germline V gives CDR1 GTSNPN, CDR2 SVGIG (reference sequence). Trimming pared 3 bases from V and 1 base from J, leaving 18 bases between. The CDR3 has 16 amino acids. The CDR3 nucleotides are TGTGCCTGGAGCCCCCTTGGTCGGGGGTCCCAAGAGACCCAGTACTTC. This sequence encodes CAWSPLGRGSQETQYF.